This T cell receptor beta chain was captured by sequencing in a study of blood T cell repertoires in COVID-19 (dated by TCRdb to about 2020). About the investigation overall: Samples from collaborators originated in the United States, Italy and Spain and spanned both the acute and convalescent phases of COVID-19. The prospective study material was composed of cDNA or gDNA derived from T cells, B-cell-depleted T cells, or PBMCs. Subjects who had been exposed to COVID-19, were actively infected with it, or had recovered from it provided the deeply sampled blood TCRbeta repertoires that made up the dataset. A freely available public database, intended as a resource for researchers studying the immune response to SARS-CoV-2, is where the repertoires were released. The samples were drawn from two sources: the first 160 participants of the ongoing ImmuneRACE study, and some 1,300 subjects contributed by 6 global collaborators. Sample metadata almost always included a de-identified subject ID, COVID-19 status, age in years and sex. Where available, HLA class I and class II types were taken from metadata supplied by the sample provider and were not determined by assay-based typing.

TCRbeta CDR3 regions were amplified from genomic DNA using the immunoSEQ Assay, a bias-controlled multiplex PCR. The paper's data handling went like this. Nucleated cell counts per sample were estimated from amplification of reference gene primers within the assay. Sequence reads were collapsed and filtered to measure the absolute abundance of every unique TCRbeta CDR3 rearrangement. Productive Simpson clonality was computed per sample as the square root of Simpson's diversity index over productive rearrangements. TCRdb holds this immuneACCESS table with in-frame rearrangements only. Some clones are missing; in checked studies, unresolved V genes explain under half, and the rest has no known cause. V and J calls plus clone size are reproduced from that table; the DNA served to infer D and trimming. This sample comprises 200,000 to 250,000 clones, around four fifths of them detected only once. 6.5% to 9% of the sample is in the top ten clones.

Beyond this particular receptor, the publication reports: The quantity of clinical and demographic metadata differed by source and by participant and was supplied without curation.

Whole blood was collected in K2EDTA tubes by collaborating institutions according to the institutions' own protocols. For TCRbeta analysis, collaborators shipped samples in one of three forms: frozen whole blood, isolated PBMCs, or DNA extracted from either of those sample types. Measured from the cysteine to the phenylalanine, the CDR3 is 16 residues long. Only the CDR3 region is kept as DNA, spanning 48 bases read in frame from base 1. V drops 0 bases and J drops 0 bases, leaving 9 bases in between. CDR1 and CDR2, per the germline V gene (reference sequence), are GTSNPN and SVGIG. About this clone itself: The antigen this receptor binds is unknown. Per-base quality was not reported, and no clone a single base away is much larger than it.

What was sequenced was peripheral blood. Recombination linked TRBV30 to TRBJ1-6, with TRBD1 perhaps the D gene, on 5 matching bases. This clonotype was obtained from a woman between 45 and 65 years old with active or convalescent COVID-19. The CDR3 sequence is CAWSVRGSSYNSPLHF. DNA sequence: TGTGCCTGGAGTGTACGGGGGAGCTCCTATAATTCACCCCTCCACTTT.